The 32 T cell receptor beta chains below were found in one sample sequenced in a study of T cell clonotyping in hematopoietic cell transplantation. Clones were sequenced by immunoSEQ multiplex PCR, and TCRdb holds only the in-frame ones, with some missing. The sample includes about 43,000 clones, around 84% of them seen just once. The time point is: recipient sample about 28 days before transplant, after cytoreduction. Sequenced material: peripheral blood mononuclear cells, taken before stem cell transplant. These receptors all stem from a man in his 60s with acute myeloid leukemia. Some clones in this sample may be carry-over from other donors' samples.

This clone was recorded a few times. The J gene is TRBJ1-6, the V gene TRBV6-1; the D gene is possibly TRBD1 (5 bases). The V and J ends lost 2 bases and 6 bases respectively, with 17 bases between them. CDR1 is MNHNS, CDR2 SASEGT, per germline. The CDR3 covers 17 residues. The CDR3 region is CASSERFRQQFNSPLHF. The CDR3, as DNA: TGTGCCAGCAGTGAAAGATTCCGACAGCAGTTTAATTCACCCCTCCACTTT.

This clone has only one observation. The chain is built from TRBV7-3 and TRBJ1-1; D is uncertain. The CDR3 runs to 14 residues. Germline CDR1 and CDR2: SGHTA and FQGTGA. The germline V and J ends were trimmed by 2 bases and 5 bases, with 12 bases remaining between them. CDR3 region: CASSLYGGGTEAFF. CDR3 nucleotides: TGTGCCAGCAGCTTATACGGCGGTGGGACTGAAGCTTTCTTT.

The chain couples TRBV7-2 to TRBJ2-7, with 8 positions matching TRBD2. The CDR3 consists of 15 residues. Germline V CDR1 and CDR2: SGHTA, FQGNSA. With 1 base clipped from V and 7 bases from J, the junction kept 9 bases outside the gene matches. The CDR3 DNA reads TGTGCCAGCAGCTTAGGGTTCGGGGGGGCGGGAGAGCAGTACTTC. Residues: CASSLGFGGAGEQYF.

CDR3 region: CASSQAGMNTEAFF. The CDR3, as DNA: TGTGCCAGCAGCCAAGCTGGAATGAACACTGAAGCTTTCTTT. V and J are TRBV14 and TRBJ1-1, with unresolved D. The CDR3 is 14 residues long. Germline CDR1 SGHDN, CDR2 FVKESK. Trimming took 1 base from V and 0 from J, leaving 6 bases between them.

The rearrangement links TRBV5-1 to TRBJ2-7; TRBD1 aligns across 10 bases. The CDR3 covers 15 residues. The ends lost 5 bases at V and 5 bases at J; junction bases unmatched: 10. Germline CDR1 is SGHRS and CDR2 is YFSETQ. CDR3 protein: CASRITGTGVDEQYF. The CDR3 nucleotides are TGCGCCAGCAGAATTACCGGGACAGGGGTGGACGAGCAGTACTTC.

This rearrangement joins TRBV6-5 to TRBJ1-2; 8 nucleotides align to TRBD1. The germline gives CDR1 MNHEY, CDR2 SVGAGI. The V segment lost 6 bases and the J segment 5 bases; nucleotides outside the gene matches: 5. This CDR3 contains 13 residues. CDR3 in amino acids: CASSRTGPYGYTF. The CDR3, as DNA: TGTGCCAGCAGCAGGACAGGGCCATATGGCTACACCTTC.

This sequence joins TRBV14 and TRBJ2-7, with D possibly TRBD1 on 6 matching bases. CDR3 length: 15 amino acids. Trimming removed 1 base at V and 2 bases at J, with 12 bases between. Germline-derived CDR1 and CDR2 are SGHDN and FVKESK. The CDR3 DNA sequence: TGTGCCAGCAGCCAAGCCCAGAACAGGGCCTACGAGCAGTACTTC. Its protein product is CASSQAQNRAYEQYF.

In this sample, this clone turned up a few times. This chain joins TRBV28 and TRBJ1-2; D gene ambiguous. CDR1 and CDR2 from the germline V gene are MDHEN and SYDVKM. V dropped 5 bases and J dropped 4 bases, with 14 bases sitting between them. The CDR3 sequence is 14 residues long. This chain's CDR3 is CASSGNLGSYGYTF. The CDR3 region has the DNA TGTGCCAGCAGTGGGAATCTGGGCAGCTATGGCTACACCTTC.

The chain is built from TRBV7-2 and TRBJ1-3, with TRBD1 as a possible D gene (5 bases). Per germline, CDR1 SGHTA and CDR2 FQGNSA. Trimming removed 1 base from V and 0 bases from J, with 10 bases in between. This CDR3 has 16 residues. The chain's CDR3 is CASSLGGHLSGNTIYF. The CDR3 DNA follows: TGTGCCAGCAGCTTAGGAGGACACCTCTCTGGAAACACCATATATTTT. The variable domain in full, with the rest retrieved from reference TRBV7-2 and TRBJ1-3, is GAGVSQSPSNKVTEKGKDVELRCDPISGHTALYWYRQSLGQGLEFLIYFQGNSAPDKSGLPSDRFSAERTGGSVSTLTIQRTQQEDSAVYLCASSLGGHLSGNTIYFGEGSWLTVV.

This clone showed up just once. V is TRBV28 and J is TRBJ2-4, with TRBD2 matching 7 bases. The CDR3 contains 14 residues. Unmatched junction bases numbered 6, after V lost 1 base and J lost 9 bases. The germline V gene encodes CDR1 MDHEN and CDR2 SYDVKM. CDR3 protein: CASSLSWGGSIQYF. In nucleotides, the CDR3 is TGTGCCAGCAGTTTATCTTGGGGGGGGAGCATTCAGTACTTC.

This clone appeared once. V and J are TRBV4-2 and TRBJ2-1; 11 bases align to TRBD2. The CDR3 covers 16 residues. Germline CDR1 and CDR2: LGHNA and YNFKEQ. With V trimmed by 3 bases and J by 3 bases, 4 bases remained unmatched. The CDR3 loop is CASSQGTSGYYNEQFF. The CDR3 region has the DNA TGTGCCAGCAGCCAGGGGACTAGCGGTTACTACAATGAGCAGTTCTTC.

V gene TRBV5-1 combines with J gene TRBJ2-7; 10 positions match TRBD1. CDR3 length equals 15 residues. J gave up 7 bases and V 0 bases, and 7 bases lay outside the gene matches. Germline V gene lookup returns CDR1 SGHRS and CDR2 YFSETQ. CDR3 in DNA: TGCGCCAGCAGCTTGGACCCGGGACAGGGGCGAGAGCAGTACTTC. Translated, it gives CASSLDPGQGREQYF.

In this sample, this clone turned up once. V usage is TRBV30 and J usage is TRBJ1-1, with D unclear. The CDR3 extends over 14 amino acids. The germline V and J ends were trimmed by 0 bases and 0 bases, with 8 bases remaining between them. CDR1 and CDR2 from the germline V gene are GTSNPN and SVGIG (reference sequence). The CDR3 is CAWSVAQVNTEAFF. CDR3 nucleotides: TGTGCCTGGAGTGTGGCGCAGGTGAACACTGAAGCTTTCTTT.

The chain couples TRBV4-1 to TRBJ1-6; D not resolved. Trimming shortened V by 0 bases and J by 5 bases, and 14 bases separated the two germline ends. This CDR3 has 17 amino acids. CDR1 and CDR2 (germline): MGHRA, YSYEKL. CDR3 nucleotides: TGCGCCAGCAGCCAAGATCCGGGAGGGCGTCATAATTCACCCCTCCACTTT. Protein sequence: CASSQDPGGRHNSPLHF.

CDR3 DNA sequence: TGTGCCAGCTCGCCCAGGATAGCCAAAAACATTCAGTACTTC. Its protein product is CASSPRIAKNIQYF. The chain employs TRBV18 and TRBJ2-4; D is undetermined. Germline assignment: CDR1 KGHSH and CDR2 LQKENI. Trimming removed 6 bases at V and 0 bases at J, with 9 bases between. The CDR3 consists of 14 residues.

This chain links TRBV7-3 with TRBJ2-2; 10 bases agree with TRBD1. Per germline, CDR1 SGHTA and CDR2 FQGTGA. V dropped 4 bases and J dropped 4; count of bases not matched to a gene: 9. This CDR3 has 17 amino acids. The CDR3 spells CASSSTTGGSGTGELFF. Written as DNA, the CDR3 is TGTGCCAGCAGCTCAACGACAGGGGGCTCGGGCACCGGGGAGCTGTTTTTT. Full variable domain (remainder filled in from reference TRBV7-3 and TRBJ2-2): GAGVSQTPSNKVTEKGKYVELRCDPISGHTALYWYRQSLGQGPEFLIYFQGTGAADDSGLPNDRFFAVRPEGSVSTLKIQRTERGDSAVYLCASSSTTGGSGTGELFFGEGSRLTVL.

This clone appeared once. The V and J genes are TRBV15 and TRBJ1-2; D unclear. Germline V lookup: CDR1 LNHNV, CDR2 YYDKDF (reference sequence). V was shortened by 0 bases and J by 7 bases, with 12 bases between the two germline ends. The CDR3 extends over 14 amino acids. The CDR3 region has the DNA TGTGCCACCAGCAGAGATATACCAGAGGGTGGCTACACCTTC. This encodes CATSRDIPEGGYTF.

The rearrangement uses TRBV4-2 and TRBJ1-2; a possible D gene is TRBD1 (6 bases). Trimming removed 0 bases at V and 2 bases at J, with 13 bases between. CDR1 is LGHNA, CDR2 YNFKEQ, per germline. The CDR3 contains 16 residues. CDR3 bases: TGTGCCAGCAGCCAAGATACAGGGCTTCCGAACTATGGCTACACCTTC. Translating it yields CASSQDTGLPNYGYTF.

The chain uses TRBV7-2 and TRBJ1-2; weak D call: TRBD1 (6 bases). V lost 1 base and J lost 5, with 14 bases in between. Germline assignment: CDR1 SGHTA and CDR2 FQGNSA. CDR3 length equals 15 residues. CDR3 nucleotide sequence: TGTGCCAGCAGCTTAGAAATTAACAGGGAATATGGCTACACCTTC. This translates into CASSLEINREYGYTF.

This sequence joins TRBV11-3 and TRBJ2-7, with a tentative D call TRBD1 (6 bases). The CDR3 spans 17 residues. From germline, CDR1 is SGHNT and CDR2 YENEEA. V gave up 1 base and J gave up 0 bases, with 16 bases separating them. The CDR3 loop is CASSLVLGDRSSYEQYF. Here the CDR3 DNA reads TGTGCCAGCAGCTTAGTCTTGGGTGACAGGTCCTCCTACGAGCAGTACTTC.

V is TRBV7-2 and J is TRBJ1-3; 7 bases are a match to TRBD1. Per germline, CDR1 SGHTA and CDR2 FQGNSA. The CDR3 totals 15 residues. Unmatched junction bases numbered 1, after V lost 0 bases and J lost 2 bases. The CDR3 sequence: CASSLAGGTGNTIYF. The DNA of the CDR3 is TGTGCCAGCAGCTTAGCAGGGGGCACTGGAAACACCATATATTTT.

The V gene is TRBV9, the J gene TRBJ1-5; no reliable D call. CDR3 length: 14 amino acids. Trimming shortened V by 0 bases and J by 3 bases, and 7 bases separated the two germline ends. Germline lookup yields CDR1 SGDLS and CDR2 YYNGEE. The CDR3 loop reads CASSVAGYNQPQHF. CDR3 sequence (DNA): TGTGCCAGCAGCGTAGCTGGGTACAATCAGCCCCAGCATTTT.

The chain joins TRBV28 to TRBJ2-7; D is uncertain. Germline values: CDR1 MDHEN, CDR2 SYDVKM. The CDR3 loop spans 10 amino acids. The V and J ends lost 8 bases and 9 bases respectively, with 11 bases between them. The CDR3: CASGFFAQYF. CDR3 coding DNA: TGTGCCAGCGGATTTTTCGCGCAGTACTTC.

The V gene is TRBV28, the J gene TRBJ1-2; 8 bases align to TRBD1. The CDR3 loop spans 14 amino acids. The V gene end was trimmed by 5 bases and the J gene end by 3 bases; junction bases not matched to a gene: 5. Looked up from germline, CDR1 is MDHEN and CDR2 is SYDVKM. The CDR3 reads CASSLRTGYYGYTF. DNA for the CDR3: TGTGCCAGCAGTCTTCGGACAGGGTACTATGGCTACACCTTC.

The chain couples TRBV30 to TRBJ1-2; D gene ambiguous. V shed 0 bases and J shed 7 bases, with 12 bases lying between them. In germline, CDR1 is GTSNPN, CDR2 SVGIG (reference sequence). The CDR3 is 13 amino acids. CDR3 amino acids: CAWSVSTMGGYTF. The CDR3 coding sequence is TGTGCCTGGAGTGTATCAACCATGGGTGGCTACACCTTC.

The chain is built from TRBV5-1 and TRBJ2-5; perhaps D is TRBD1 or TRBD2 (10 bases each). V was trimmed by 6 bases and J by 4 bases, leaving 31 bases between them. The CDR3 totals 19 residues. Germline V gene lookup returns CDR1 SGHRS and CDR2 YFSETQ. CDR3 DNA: TGCGCCAGCACCGGGACAGGGGCTAGCGGGGGTGGCTCTGGAGAGACCCAGTACTTC. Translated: CASTGTGASGGGSGETQYF.

The CDR3, as DNA: TGTGCCAGTAGTCCCCAGATGATCGGTGAAAAACTGTTTTTT. Amino acid sequence: CASSPQMIGEKLFF. This chain links TRBV19 with TRBJ1-4; no clear D. This CDR3 is 14 amino acids long. V was shortened by 5 bases and J by 7 bases, with 14 bases between the two germline ends. The germline V gene encodes CDR1 LNHDA and CDR2 SQIVND (reference sequence).

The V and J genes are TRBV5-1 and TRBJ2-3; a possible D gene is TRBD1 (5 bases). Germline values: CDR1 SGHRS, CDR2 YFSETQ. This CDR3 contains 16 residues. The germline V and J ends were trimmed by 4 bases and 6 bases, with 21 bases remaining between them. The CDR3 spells CASSTDQGAAWDTQYF. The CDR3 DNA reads TGCGCCAGCAGCACGGACCAGGGCGCCGCGTGGGATACGCAGTATTTT.

The CDR3: CASRGDRILLDYTF. The CDR3 bases are TGTGCCAGCAGGGGGGACAGAATTCTTCTCGACTACACCTTC. V and J are TRBV6-5 and TRBJ1-2, with 7 bases identical to TRBD1. This CDR3 has 14 amino acids. J gave up 10 bases and V 6 bases, and 14 bases lay outside the gene matches. Germline-derived CDR1 and CDR2 are MNHEY and SVGAGI.

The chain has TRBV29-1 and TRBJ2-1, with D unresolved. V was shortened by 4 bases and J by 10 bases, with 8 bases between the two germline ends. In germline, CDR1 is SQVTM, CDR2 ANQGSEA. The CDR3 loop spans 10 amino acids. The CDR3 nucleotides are TGCAGCGTTGTTGGGAACGAGCAGTTCTTC. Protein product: CSVVGNEQFF.

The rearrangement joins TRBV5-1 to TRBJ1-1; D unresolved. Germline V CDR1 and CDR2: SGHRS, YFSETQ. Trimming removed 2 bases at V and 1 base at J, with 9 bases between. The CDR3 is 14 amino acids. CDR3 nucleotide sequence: TGCGCCAGCAGCTTCTTACACCAGAACACTGAAGCTTTCTTT. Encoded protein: CASSFLHQNTEAFF.

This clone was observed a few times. The CDR3 reads CASSLILYTGELFF. DNA for the CDR3: TGTGCCAGCAGCTTAATATTGTACACCGGGGAGCTGTTTTTT. J is TRBJ2-2 and V is TRBV7-6, with D hard to call. This CDR3 spans 14 amino acids. V lost 2 bases and J 3 bases, leaving 7 bases between the germline ends. Germline loops: CDR1 SGHVS, CDR2 FNYEAQ.